This TCR beta chain came from a study of long-term antiretroviral therapy in people with HIV (dated by TCRdb to the early 2020s). For the study in its entirety: The earliest samples were collected about a decade before the 2015 WHO recommendation for immediate ART, when ART was typically delayed until CD4 counts fell. Whether ART initiation and durable HIV suppression were associated with changes in peripheral blood TRB repertoire composition and diversity was tested in a retrospective serial study. From 25 to 30 adults with confirmed HIV infection, the cohort provided approximately 190 cryopreserved PBMC samples, gathered serially across a mean of about six years (range 1-12). About 35% of the 30 participants with HIV were female. No cross-contamination during QIAcube processing was shown when test extractions of a monoclonal T-cell line were performed alongside 25 to 35 polyclonal samples.

Inclusion was restricted to participants for whom at least one PBMC sample before ART initiation and at least two post-ART samples were available. Every participant with HIV received treatment in the United States of America. Before DNA extraction, cryopreserved samples containing about 0.95-10 million PBMC were thawed and washed. At the time of the earliest PBMC sample, participants with HIV were aged between roughly 20 and 60 years. PBMC samples from each participant spanned 1-4 timepoints before ART initiation and 2-8 timepoints after ART initiation, with a median of 7 samples. Serial HIV viral load, CD4+ T-cell count, ART history and demographic data were obtained for every participant. Genomic DNA was extracted from unsorted PBMC with a Qiagen kit on a QIAcube, processed in batches of 12 samples. The CDR3, cysteine through phenylalanine, is 14 amino acids long. Solely the CDR3 DNA is kept, with 42 bases framed from the first base. V sheds 3 bases and J sheds 4 bases, leaving 10 bases between their ends. In the germline V gene, CDR1 corresponds to MNHEY and CDR2 to SVGAGI.

A note on this clone: Which antigen it targets is not known. No base qualities exist here, and no much larger clone lies one base off it.

Sequencing of the TRB variable region was done with the immunoSEQ hsTCRB v3.0 assay at survey level resolution. A depth of about 40,000-50,000 T-cell genomes per sample was targeted for TRB sequencing. An Illumina MiSeq with a v3 150-cycle kit was used to sequence the pooled TRB libraries. As for how the authors treated the data: Analysis of repertoires was carried out in R inside a reproducible Nextflow workflow spanning QC, data transformation and analysis. LymphoSeq2, an R package for AIRR-Seq data exploration, was used to implement custom analyses. A few samples yielding fewer than 5000 total TRB sequences were excluded, leaving over 150 analyzed HIV repertoires. Among the 170 to 200 retained HIV repertoires, approximately 59 were collected before ART initiation and under 150 after ART initiation. Repertoires were downsampled to 5000 TRB nucleotide sequences, and summary statistics were averaged over 100 downsampling iterations. The analysis kept only TRB sequences whose CDR3 regions were at least seven amino acids long. Diversity was assessed using a clonality score derived from Shannon entropy and using the Gini coefficient. In the repertoire networks, any two of the top 5000 CDR3 amino acid sequences were linked whenever the two sequences differed by an edit distance of one. GLIPH2 predicted antigen specificity groups and MHC restriction for TRB CDR3 amino acid sequences. To flag known associations with CMV, EBV, HIV or tissue antigens, CDR3 amino acid sequences were compared against VDJdb and McPAS-TCR. Pre-ART, post-ART and control groups were compared with Wilcoxon signed-rank tests and Holm-Bonferroni correction. TCRdb obtained this table from immuneACCESS and retained in-frame rearrangements with V and J assigned. These tables miss some clones; where compared with another copy, unresolved V genes account for less than half of the shortfall, and the remainder is unexplained. The DNA was the basis for D and trimming; V, J and clone size are from that table. The sample table contains 20,000 to 25,000 clones; only one count was recorded for roughly 88% of them. In total, the top ten clones hold around 8.9% of the sample.

What the research found in general, with its limitations: Limited PBMC availability meant only the TCR beta chain was sequenced, without alpha chain pairing. Starting ART was linked to a significant rise in TRB diversity, yet even after long-term ART the diversity remained significantly lower than in transplant donor controls. Because pre-ART samples had limited cell numbers, unsorted PBMC were profiled rather than sorted CD4+ and CD8+ T cells. The repertoire was dominated across all time points by expanded TRB clones identified before ART initiation, although this dominance was seen to fluctuate and to decrease in many PLHIV after ART. No data were available on ART adherence, viral resistance or therapy changes, limiting inferences about post-ART repertoire changes. The samples were dated from about 2003 to 2018, and the ART regimens that were used may be less effective than current ART regimens. HIV repertoires had narrower CDR3 length ranges than controls, and the network structure suggested an antigen-experienced repertoire that shifted only slightly toward naive after ART.

The sequence derives from a woman aged 40 to 50 with HIV. The receptor chain draws on TRBV6-5 and TRBJ2-1; the D gene identity is not certain. The sequenced sample was unsorted PBMCs, obtained 1.2 years after starting antiretroviral therapy. The CDR3 is CASSYRDSYNEQFF. The DNA reads TGTGCCAGCAGTTATAGGGATTCTTACAATGAGCAGTTCTTC.